The 29 T cell receptor beta chains reported below all come from one sample, sequenced in a study of blood T cell repertoires in COVID-19. Using immunoSEQ multiplex PCR, the repertoire was profiled, and TCRdb retains in-frame clones only, with some absent. The data contain 350,000 to 450,000 clones, roughly 90% of them singletons. Source material: peripheral blood. All receptors come from a man aged 40-50 years with acute or convalescent COVID-19.

The CDR3 nucleotides are TGTGCCACCAGTGATTCCCCGACAGGGGGAGGTATTGATGGCTACACCTTC. This encodes CATSDSPTGGGIDGYTF. The rearrangement links TRBV24-1 to TRBJ1-2; TRBD1 matches 9 bases. The CDR3 length is 17 residues. The junction had 12 bases not matched to a gene; V was cut back by 2 bases and J by 6 bases. CDR1 is KGHDR and CDR2 is SFDVKD in the germline V gene.

In DNA form, the CDR3 reads TGTGCCAGCTCACCCGAGTCGACAGTCGGTCGTGCCAATCAGCCCCAGCATTTT. Translation: CASSPESTVGRANQPQHF. The chain uses TRBV18 and TRBJ1-5, with D tentatively TRBD1 (5 bases). The V gene lost 3 bases and the J gene lost 3 bases, with 21 bases spanning the gap. Germline V CDR1 and CDR2: KGHSH, LQKENI. CDR3 size: 18 residues.

The chain employs TRBV28 and TRBJ1-2, with D tentatively TRBD1 (5 bases). Germline lookup yields CDR1 MDHEN and CDR2 SYDVKM. There are 13 residues in the CDR3. The V gene lost 5 bases and the J gene lost 7 bases, with 14 bases spanning the gap. CDR3 residues: CASSPIARVGYTF. CDR3 DNA sequence: TGTGCCAGCAGTCCCATTGCCAGGGTTGGCTACACCTTC.

This clone has just one count. The chain couples TRBV18 to TRBJ1-2; 9 positions match TRBD1. Germline-derived CDR1 and CDR2 are KGHSH and LQKENI. The V and J ends lost 0 bases and 7 bases, in that order; junction bases with no gene match: 15. The CDR3 runs 18 residues. Here the CDR3 DNA reads TGTGCCAGCTCACCACCGGGGGGTGGACAGGGGAAACTACGTGGCTACACCTTC. Translated: CASSPPGGGQGKLRGYTF.

The sample holds one count of this clone. The chain links TRBV11-2 to TRBJ2-7; D call uncertain. Trimming pared 3 bases from V and 3 bases from J, leaving 12 bases between. Germline V gives CDR1 SGHAT, CDR2 FQNNGV. This CDR3 has 14 amino acids. Here the CDR3 DNA reads TGTGCCAGCAGCTTCAAGACCGGAGTCTACGAGCAGTACTTC. Its translation is CASSFKTGVYEQYF.

The genes are TRBV7-2 and TRBJ1-6; 10 bases are a match to TRBD1. This CDR3 is 15 amino acids long. Germline trimming cut 3 bases from V and 6 bases from J; bases unmatched to any gene: 2. Germline loops: CDR1 SGHTA, CDR2 FQGNSA. This CDR3 reads CASSLGQGRNSPLHF. CDR3 nucleotides: TGTGCCAGCAGCTTGGGACAGGGGCGTAATTCACCCCTCCACTTT.

The gene calls are TRBV3-1 (or the pseudogene TRBV3-2) and TRBJ2-2; tentatively, D is TRBD2 (6 bases). The V and J ends lost 6 bases and 7 bases respectively, with 15 bases between them. In germline, CDR1 is LGHDT, CDR2 YNNKEL (reference sequence). The CDR3 runs to 14 residues. The CDR3 nucleotides are TGTGCCAGCAGGGTCACGGAGGGTCACGGGGAGCTGTTTTTT. Residues: CASRVTEGHGELFF.

The DNA of the CDR3 is TGTGCCAGCAGCGTAGAACCGGGACTAGAAAACAATGAGCAGTTCTTC. Translating gives CASSVEPGLENNEQFF. This chain links TRBV9 with TRBJ2-1, with 8 bases that match TRBD2. Germline CDR1 SGDLS, CDR2 YYNGEE. V shed 0 bases and J 5 bases; nucleotides not matched to a gene: 7. This CDR3 has 16 residues.

This chain joins TRBV6-5 and TRBJ2-5; 7 bases line up with TRBD2. The CDR3 has 13 residues. Germline V gives CDR1 MNHEY, CDR2 SVGAGI. After removal of 8 bases from V and 5 bases from J, the junction contained 8 bases not matched to a gene. CDR3 region: CASGEGGHETQYF. CDR3 DNA: TGTGCCAGCGGGGAGGGAGGGCACGAGACCCAGTACTTC.

This clone was observed a few times. The V call is TRBV2, the J call TRBJ2-7; 7 bases align to TRBD2. Germline V gives CDR1 SNHLY, CDR2 FYNNEI. J was trimmed by 3 bases and V by 9 bases; bases with no gene match: 8. The CDR3 spans 13 residues. CDR3: CASGLGSLYEQYF. The CDR3 DNA reads TGTGCCAGTGGACTAGGGAGTCTCTACGAGCAGTACTTC.

The V gene is TRBV9, the J gene TRBJ1-2; 7 positions agree with TRBD1. The CDR3 sequence is 15 residues long. Germline V lookup: CDR1 SGDLS, CDR2 YYNGEE. The J segment lost 7 bases and the V segment lost 3 bases, leaving 12 bases of the junction unmatched. The CDR3 nucleotides read TGTGCCAGCAGCGCAGAATACAGGGGACTTGGTGGCTACACCTTC. Translation gives CASSAEYRGLGGYTF.

The chain uses TRBV5-6 and TRBJ1-5, with D uncertain. The CDR3 length is 15 residues. CDR1 is SGHDT, CDR2 YYEEEE, per germline. Trimming cost V 0 bases and J 6 bases, with 13 bases left between them. This CDR3 is CASSLGSRLGQPQHF. Here the CDR3 DNA reads TGTGCCAGCAGCTTGGGGTCTAGGCTAGGTCAGCCCCAGCATTTT.

The CDR3 loop is CASSHRRQGASAGELFF. The CDR3 DNA reads TGCGCCAGCAGCCATCGCCGACAGGGGGCGAGCGCCGGGGAGCTGTTTTTT. The chain has TRBV4-3 and TRBJ2-2, with TRBD1 matching over 10 bases. The V gene end was trimmed by 3 bases and the J gene end by 6 bases; junction bases not matched to a gene: 10. The length of the CDR3 is 17 residues. CDR1 LGHNA and CDR2 YSLEER come from the germline V gene.

This clone was recorded once. The same CDR3 also results from other DNA sequences found in this sample. This CDR3 reads CASSPQQGNTEAFF. Here the CDR3 DNA reads TGTGCCAGCAGCCCTCAACAGGGGAACACTGAAGCTTTCTTT. The V and J genes are TRBV7-2 and TRBJ1-1, with D perhaps matching TRBD1 (6 bases). V was trimmed by 5 bases and J by 1 base, leaving 11 bases between them. Germline V gene data show CDR1 as SGHTA and CDR2 as FQGNSA. The CDR3 is 14 amino acids.

The chain carries TRBV27 and TRBJ2-2; 10 bases are a match to TRBD1. The CDR3 loop spans 16 amino acids. The germline CDR1 and CDR2 sequences are MNHEY and SMNVEV (reference sequence). V lost 6 bases and J lost 6; bases outside the gene matches: 10. Here the CDR3 reads CASSPRRTGGSGELFF. The CDR3 coding sequence is TGTGCCAGCAGCCCACGAAGGACAGGGGGGTCCGGGGAGCTGTTTTTT.

This clone was seen more than once but under ten times. The CDR3 protein is CASSSGANTQYF. The CDR3 DNA reads as TGTGCCAGCAGTTCGGGAGCCAACACCCAGTACTTC. The chain has TRBV12-3 or TRBV12-4 and TRBJ2-5; a weak D match, TRBD2 (6 bases). V was trimmed by 4 bases and J by 8 bases, leaving 11 bases between them. The CDR3 length is 12 residues.

The chain combines TRBV20-1 with TRBJ2-3; TRBD2 matches at 8 bases. J lost 0 bases, V lost 3 bases, and 5 bases had no gene match. Germline lookup yields CDR1 DFQATT and CDR2 SNEGSKA (reference sequence). The CDR3 contains 15 residues. The CDR3 protein is CSASPASGSTDTQYF. As DNA, the CDR3 is TGCAGTGCTAGTCCGGCTAGCGGGAGCACAGATACGCAGTATTTT.

A single count supports this clone. A read error may produce the germline difference seen at one junction end. This specimen includes other DNA sequences encoding the same CDR3. The chain carries TRBV7-2 and TRBJ2-7, with 9 bases lining up with TRBD2. Germline loops: CDR1 SGHTA, CDR2 FQGNSA. The CDR3 loop spans 14 amino acids. The CDR3 bases are TGTGCCAGCAGTTTAGTAGCGGGGGCCTACGAGCAGTACTTC. Encoded protein: CASSLVAGAYEQYF.

The genes are TRBV20-1 and TRBJ2-7, with unresolved D. The CDR3 consists of 13 residues. CDR1 is DFQATT, CDR2 SNEGSKA, per germline (reference sequence). The V gene lost 3 bases and the J gene lost 0 bases, with 9 bases spanning the gap. The CDR3 loop is CSASPHSSYEQYF. The DNA for the CDR3 is TGCAGTGCTAGTCCCCACAGCTCCTACGAGCAGTACTTC.

V gene TRBV12-3 or TRBV12-4 combines with J gene TRBJ2-5; no clear D gene. The V gene lost 6 bases and the J gene lost 5 bases, with 10 bases spanning the gap. This CDR3 contains 12 residues. For the CDR3, the DNA is TGTGCCAGCAGGGCCCTCGGGGAGACCCAGTACTTC. Its translation: CASRALGETQYF.

The chain links TRBV4-1 to TRBJ2-7; 8 positions agree with TRBD2. From germline, CDR1 is MGHRA and CDR2 YSYEKL. The CDR3 extends over 17 amino acids. V gave up 1 base and J gave up 1 base; unmatched junction bases: 9. The CDR3 DNA is TGCGCCAGCAGCCAAGCTCCTCCAGCGGGAGTGTCCTACGAGCAGTACTTC. Its protein product is CASSQAPPAGVSYEQYF.

This sequence joins TRBV6-5 and TRBJ1-4, with D maybe TRBD1 (5 bases). The CDR3 has 14 amino acids. CDR1 is MNHEY and CDR2 is SVGAGI in the germline V gene. The V gene lost 5 bases and the J gene lost 0 bases, with 7 bases spanning the gap. The CDR3 loop reads CASSLQATNEKLFF. CDR3 nucleotide sequence: TGTGCCAGCAGTCTACAGGCAACTAATGAAAAACTGTTTTTT.

This chain joins TRBV28 and TRBJ1-1; 7 nucleotides match TRBD1. Losses at the gene ends were 5 bases for V and 1 base for J; bases not matched to a gene: 16. In germline, CDR1 is MDHEN, CDR2 SYDVKM. CDR3 length: 18 residues. CDR3 bases: TGTGCCAGCAGTCTGTCCGGCCAGGGGGTAATAGGGAACACTGAAGCTTTCTTT. Amino acid sequence: CASSLSGQGVIGNTEAFF.

The gene calls are TRBV2 and TRBJ1-3, with 8 bases fitting TRBD1. The germline CDR1 and CDR2 sequences are SNHLY and FYNNEI. Germline trimming cut 3 bases from V and 1 base from J; bases unmatched to any gene: 2. There are 15 residues in the CDR3. CDR3 loop: CASSDQGASGNTIYF. DNA for the CDR3: TGTGCCAGCAGTGATCAGGGGGCATCTGGAAACACCATATATTTT.

CDR3 DNA: TGTGCCAGCAGCTCGGGACAGGTCGGCGAAAAACTGTTTTTT. This encodes CASSSGQVGEKLFF. The V call is TRBV11-2, the J call TRBJ1-4; 8 bases map to TRBD1. Looked up from germline, CDR1 is SGHAT and CDR2 is FQNNGV. The CDR3 totals 14 residues. V was pared by 4 bases and J by 8 bases, with 6 bases of the junction left unmatched.

The chain combines TRBV7-2 with TRBJ2-1; perhaps TRBD2 as D (6 bases). Trimming stripped 2 bases from V and 9 bases from J, with 14 bases between. Germline loops: CDR1 SGHTA, CDR2 FQGNSA. There are 14 residues in the CDR3. For the CDR3, the DNA is TGTGCCAGCAGCTTATTAAACGGGAGATGTGAGCAGTTCTTC. Translated, it gives CASSLLNGRCEQFF.

The genes are TRBV19 and TRBJ2-2, with 9 bases fitting TRBD1. The CDR3 has 16 amino acids. V trimming: 5 bases; J trimming: 3 bases; junction bases outside the gene matches: 7. Germline values: CDR1 LNHDA, CDR2 SQIVND (reference sequence). The CDR3 DNA reads TGTGCCAGTAGTCTGACAGGGGGAGGGGACACCGGGGAGCTGTTTTTT. Its protein is CASSLTGGGDTGELFF.

The chain has TRBV21-1 and TRBJ2-7; the tabulated D call, TRBD2, remains unverified against the DNA. TRBV21-1 is marked as a pseudogene. This CDR3 is 15 amino acids long. In DNA form, the CDR3 reads TGTGCCAGCAGCATCGCTGGTAGCGGGAACGACGAGCAGTACTTC. It yields the protein CASSIAGSGNDEQYF.

The V and J genes are TRBV6-5 and TRBJ2-5; maybe TRBD1 (6 bases). There are 14 residues in the CDR3. Trimming left V 7 bases short and J 2 bases short, with 14 bases between. Germline V gives CDR1 MNHEY, CDR2 SVGAGI. CDR3: CASKGQYLQETQYF. The CDR3 region has the DNA TGTGCCAGCAAAGGACAGTACTTACAAGAGACCCAGTACTTC.